This record concerns one T cell receptor (beta chain) sequence. This sample stems from a study of blood T cell repertoires in COVID-19. Study-wide background: COVID-19 samples, acute and convalescent, were from the United States, Italy and Spain.

The method was immunoSEQ multiplex PCR; TCRdb's version includes in-frame clones alone and lacks a portion of them. The data contain about 260,000 clones, around 88% of them singletons. Participants had their cohort set by participant-reported clinical history. The source is a woman in her forties or fifties who had recovered from COVID-19. The sample consisted of PBMCs or T cells enriched from blood (not recorded which).

The CDR3 nucleotides read TGTGCCAGCAGCTCCGACAGGGGTGCCACTGAAGCTTTCTTT. As protein: CASSSDRGATEAFF. The chain recombines TRBV11-2 with TRBJ1-1; 8 nucleotides align to TRBD1. Germline CDR1 is SGHAT and CDR2 is FQNNGV. J lost 4 bases, V lost 4 bases, and 5 bases had no gene match. This CDR3 region has 14 residues.